A selection of T cell receptor beta chains follows, all from one sample in a study of cytomegalovirus exposure and HLA in healthy donors. Sequenced by immunoSEQ multiplex PCR; TCRdb stores in-frame clones only, minus some. The sample includes about 77,000 clones, around 84% of them seen just once. The sample was PBMCs. These receptors originate from a man aged 35 to 55 in good health and CMV-seronegative. Each CDR3 is given without its conserved first and last residue. Fields, in order: V gene, CDR3 protein.

TRBV5-6	ASSLWDRVQPQH
TRBV4-1	ASSQVTREQF
TRBV7-9	ASSHRDSPNEQF
TRBV2	ASSSGTGGQETQY
TRBV10-3	AISLPGDGGYT
TRBV5-6	ASSLFRDSNTGELF
TRBV9	ASSVAGTGGAGGANVLT
TRBV7-2	ASSLTSSGNTIY
TRBV28	ASSPWDSKNIQY
TRBV9	ASSGLAGSAGELF
TRBV6-1	ASSEGGGSYEQY
TRBV9	ASSVHRNTGELF
TRBV10-3	AISPSSGRAGSYEQY
TRBV7-2	ASSPFPETGVTGELF
TRBV5-1	ASSLISGGPNEQF
TRBV5-8	ASSLRGRDSPHY
TRBV7-2	ASSLHGRKNIQY
TRBV7-2	ASSPSGTGATDTQY
TRBV19	ASGASGGLYNEQF
TRBV7-3	ASSSAGGLETQY
TRBV5-1	ASSSGLGGTQY
TRBV28	ASSPLTGGAFTEAF